This paragraph covers one T cell receptor (beta chain) sequence. The method was immunoSEQ multiplex PCR; TCRdb's version includes in-frame clones alone and lacks a portion of them. This table has some 240,000 clones, about 80% appearing once. The sample is drawn from a study of blood T cell repertoires in COVID-19. Across the study: The origin of the acute and convalescent COVID-19 samples was the United States, Italy and Spain. Sample material is recorded as cDNA or gDNA derived from T cells, B-cell-depleted T cells, or PBMCs.

What was sequenced was peripheral blood. The TCR originated in a woman of 80 years or more with acute or convalescent COVID-19.

The CDR3 DNA follows: TGTGCCAGCAGCCCCGACAGACCGTTCCCCGAGCAGTACTTC. Translation gives CASSPDRPFPEQYF. This rearrangement joins TRBV3-1 (or the pseudogene TRBV3-2) to TRBJ2-7, with D possibly matching TRBD1 (5 bases). This CDR3 contains 14 residues. Germline V CDR1 and CDR2: LGHDT, YNNKEL (reference sequence). V lost 4 bases, J lost 6 bases, and 16 bases lay in between.